This TCR beta chain was identified in a study of cytomegalovirus exposure and HLA in healthy donors. Across the whole study: The early release's HLA-typed donors yielded some 85 million unique TCRs.

With V trimmed by 2 bases and J by 0 bases, 6 bases remained unmatched. The CDR3 totals 17 residues. Germline values: CDR1 MGHRA, CDR2 YSYEKL. Primers included in the PCR were 60 Vbeta and 13 Jbeta primers. Using immunoSEQ multiplex PCR, the repertoire was profiled, and TCRdb retains in-frame clones only, with some absent. The repertoire consists of around 180,000 clones, with around 80% occurring once and the leading ten covering about 2.4%. The chain carries TRBV4-1 and TRBJ2-1, with 8 bases aligning to TRBD2. The source is a male donor in good health and CMV-seronegative. Sequenced material: PBMCs. The DNA for the CDR3 is TGCGCCAGCAGCCAATCTAGCGGGTTAAGCTCCTACAATGAGCAGTTCTTC. Translated: CASSQSSGLSSYNEQFF.